This TCR beta chain is from a study of shared clonotypes between healthy human individuals. This clone is a singleton in its sample. The sample carries other DNA sequences with the same CDR3. Negatively enriched CD4+ T cells were divided by CD45RA into naive and memory. Trimming at V came to 0 bases and at J to 6 bases, leaving 3 bases not matched to a gene. This CDR3 contains 14 residues. CDR1 and CDR2 from the germline V gene are SGHRS and YFSETQ. At the deep level, the assay was run. TCRdb's table, derived via immunoSEQ multiplex PCR, lists solely in-frame clones and lacks some. The data show millions of clones, approximately 93% seen once.

The TCR was taken from a man younger than 35 in good health. Some clones in this sample may be carry-over from other donors' samples. The chain uses TRBV5-1 and TRBJ1-5, with 7 bases matching TRBD1. Sequences were obtained from naive CD4+ T cells from PBMCs. The subset here: CD45RA+ positively selected. CDR3 region: CASSLDRGSQPQHF. Here the CDR3 DNA reads TGCGCCAGCAGCTTGGACAGGGGTAGTCAGCCCCAGCATTTT.